These 8 T cell receptor beta chains originate from one sample sequenced in a study of technical replicates of blood from a few donors. Clones were sequenced by immunoSEQ multiplex PCR, and TCRdb holds only the in-frame ones, with some missing. The sample consists of around 17,000 clones, about 79% of them appearing once. Sample: PBMCs. These receptors all stem from a human donor in good health. Some clones in this sample may be carry-over from other donors' samples.

The chain carries TRBV4-2 and TRBJ2-2, with a weak D call TRBD2 (5 bases). The V end was cut by 0 bases, the J end by 2 bases, with 10 bases between. Germline V gene data show CDR1 as LGHNA and CDR2 as YNFKEQ. The CDR3 is 16 residues long. The CDR3 DNA reads as TGTGCCAGCAGCCAAGAGTCTAGCCCTAACACCGGGGAGCTGTTTTTT. It is translated as CASSQESSPNTGELFF.

V is TRBV6-6 and J is TRBJ2-5, with TRBD1 as a possible D gene (6 bases). Germline CDR1 MNHNY, CDR2 SVGAGI (reference sequence). The CDR3 runs 14 residues. The ends were cut back, 2 bases at V and 2 bases at J, with 9 bases in the middle. The CDR3 nucleotides read TGTGCCAGCAGTTACAACAGGGTTCAAGAGACCCAGTACTTC. Residues: CASSYNRVQETQYF.

This rearrangement joins TRBV11-2 to TRBJ2-7; tentative D call: TRBD1 (5 bases). The CDR3 spans 15 residues. Germline V gene data show CDR1 as SGHAT and CDR2 as FQNNGV. V was clipped by 2 bases and J by 5 bases, with 16 bases between them. CDR3 protein: CASSLFWSRANEQYF. In DNA, the CDR3 is TGTGCCAGCAGCTTATTTTGGTCCAGGGCAAACGAGCAGTACTTC.

The chain joins TRBV29-1 to TRBJ1-1, with 8 bases identical to TRBD1. Per germline, CDR1 SQVTM and CDR2 ANQGSEA. Trimming at V came to 7 bases and at J to 1 base, leaving 2 bases not matched to a gene. The CDR3 runs 12 residues. The CDR3 nucleotides are TGCAGCGGGACAGGGTCGAACACTGAAGCTTTCTTT. Its protein product is CSGTGSNTEAFF.

The chain links TRBV15 to TRBJ2-3; no firm D call. Germline CDR1 reads LNHNV; CDR2 reads YYDKDF (reference sequence). The CDR3 runs 16 residues. Trimming took 7 bases from V and 1 from J, leaving 18 bases between them. CDR3 sequence (DNA): TGTGCCACCAATAGGAGTCCCGGGTCGCGCACAGATACGCAGTATTTT. As protein: CATNRSPGSRTDTQYF.

This clone was found a few times. The chain carries TRBV4-1 and TRBJ2-1, with D perhaps TRBD2 (6 bases). CDR1 MGHRA and CDR2 YSYEKL come from the germline V gene. Deletions cut 4 bases from V and 7 bases from J, with 11 bases between. This CDR3 region has 13 residues. Written as DNA, the CDR3 is TGCGCCAGCAGCCTAGCGGAGGGAAATGAGCAGTTCTTC. Its translation is CASSLAEGNEQFF.

The V call is TRBV30, the J call TRBJ2-3, with D perhaps TRBD1 (6 bases). The CDR3 covers 14 residues. Trimming removed 5 bases at V and 1 base at J, with 13 bases between. Germline-derived CDR1 and CDR2 are GTSNPN and SVGIG (reference sequence). CDR3 sequence reads: CAWAKGDGTDTQYF. The CDR3 DNA reads as TGTGCCTGGGCGAAGGGGGATGGCACAGATACGCAGTATTTT.

J is TRBJ1-6 and V is TRBV5-6; 10 nucleotides agree with TRBD1. Germline V CDR1 and CDR2: SGHDT, YYEEEE. The CDR3 is 14 amino acids. Germline trimming cut 3 bases from V and 8 bases from J; bases unmatched to any gene: 2. This CDR3 is CASSSGTGDSPLHF. Here the CDR3 DNA reads TGTGCCAGCAGCTCCGGGACAGGGGATTCACCCCTCCACTTT. Filled out from reference TRBV5-6 and TRBJ1-6, the complete variable domain reads DAGVTQSPTHLIKTRGQQVTLRCSPKSGHDTVSWYQQALGQGPQFIFQYYEEEERQRGNFPDRFSGHQFPNYSSELNVNALLLGDSALYLCASSSGTGDSPLHFGNGTRLTVT.